Presented here are 9 T cell receptor beta chains from one specimen sequenced in a study of blood T cell repertoires in COVID-19. TCRdb's copy holds only in-frame clones and misses some; the assay was immunoSEQ multiplex PCR. There are over 350,000 clones in the sample; roughly nine tenths occur only once, and approximately 2% lies in the top ten. Sequenced: PBMCs or T cells enriched from blood (not recorded which). The source of these receptors is a woman aged 18-29 years with acute COVID-19.

The rearrangement links TRBV21-1 to TRBJ2-1; the D call in the table, TRBD2, was not verified against the DNA. TRBV21-1 counts as a pseudogene. CDR3 size: 16 residues. CDR3 sequence (DNA): TGTGCCAGCAGCAAAGTCCAACTAGCGATTCACAATGAGCAGTTCTTC. Its translation: CASSKVQLAIHNEQFF.

The chain employs TRBV28 and TRBJ1-3; D not resolved. The CDR3 contains 18 residues. Germline CDR1 is MDHEN and CDR2 is SYDVKM. Trimming stripped 8 bases from V and 3 bases from J, with 26 bases between. CDR3 region: CASRSEDVTASGGNTIYF. The CDR3 DNA sequence: TGTGCCAGCCGCTCGGAGGACGTAACAGCCAGCGGTGGAAACACCATATATTTT.

This clone was picked up one time. The chain combines TRBV7-9 with TRBJ2-2; 7 positions agree with TRBD1. The germline V gene has CDR1 SEHNR and CDR2 FQNEAQ (reference sequence). The V segment lost 4 bases and the J segment 5 bases; nucleotides outside the gene matches: 4. The CDR3 covers 14 residues. The CDR3 loop is CASSYLTGTGELFF. In DNA form, the CDR3 reads TGTGCCAGCAGCTACCTGACAGGGACCGGGGAGCTGTTTTTT.

This sequence joins TRBV2 and TRBJ1-1, with D perhaps TRBD1 (6 bases). Trimming removed 5 bases at V and 0 bases at J, with 10 bases between. CDR1 is SNHLY, CDR2 FYNNEI, per germline. The CDR3 spans 14 residues. CDR3 nucleotide sequence: TGTGCCAGCAGTTTTCAGGGGATGAACACTGAAGCTTTCTTT. Translated, it gives CASSFQGMNTEAFF.

The chain employs TRBV20-1 and TRBJ1-1, with 7 bases that match TRBD1. CDR1 and CDR2 (germline): DFQATT, SNEGSKA (reference sequence). The CDR3 extends over 13 amino acids. J gave up 7 bases and V 3 bases, and 8 bases lay outside the gene matches. The CDR3 loop reads CSASKTGRIEAFF. CDR3 in DNA: TGCAGTGCTAGTAAGACAGGGAGGATTGAAGCTTTCTTT.

Note on this clone: This sample includes further DNA sequences coding for the same CDR3. The chain links TRBV7-9 to TRBJ1-5; D not resolved. The CDR3 has 13 residues. Germline V gives CDR1 SEHNR, CDR2 FQNEAQ (reference sequence). Between the trimmed V and J ends, which lost 3 bases and 2 bases, there was a span of 5 bases. The CDR3, as DNA: TGTGCCAGCAGCTTCTCTGGCAATCAGCCCCAGCATTTT. It encodes CASSFSGNQPQHF.

This chain links TRBV10-3 with TRBJ2-7, with D possibly being TRBD1 (5 bases). The germline CDR1 and CDR2 sequences are ENHRY and SYGVKD. The CDR3 is 13 residues long. Trimming cost V 0 bases and J 7 bases, with 10 bases left between them. The CDR3 DNA reads TGTGCCATCAGTGAGTCGGGGCCTAAAGAGCAGTACTTC. It translates to CAISESGPKEQYF.

This clone has a single count. The rearrangement joins TRBV27 to TRBJ2-2; 10 positions match TRBD2. This CDR3 is 17 amino acids long. The germline gives CDR1 MNHEY, CDR2 SMNVEV (reference sequence). V dropped 5 bases and J dropped 2; count of bases not matched to a gene: 8. The CDR3 spells CASSPNRLAGNTGELFF. CDR3 bases: TGTGCCAGCAGTCCAAACAGACTAGCGGGCAACACCGGGGAGCTGTTTTTT.

The J gene is TRBJ1-5, the V gene TRBV11-2; 7 bases are a match to TRBD1. The junction had 11 bases not matched to a gene; V was cut back by 0 bases and J by 0 bases. Germline-derived CDR1 and CDR2 are SGHAT and FQNNGV. The length of the CDR3 is 19 residues. As DNA, the CDR3 is TGTGCCAGCAGCTTAGATGTGTCCGGGACAGCTTATAGCAATCAGCCCCAGCATTTT. Translating gives CASSLDVSGTAYSNQPQHF.